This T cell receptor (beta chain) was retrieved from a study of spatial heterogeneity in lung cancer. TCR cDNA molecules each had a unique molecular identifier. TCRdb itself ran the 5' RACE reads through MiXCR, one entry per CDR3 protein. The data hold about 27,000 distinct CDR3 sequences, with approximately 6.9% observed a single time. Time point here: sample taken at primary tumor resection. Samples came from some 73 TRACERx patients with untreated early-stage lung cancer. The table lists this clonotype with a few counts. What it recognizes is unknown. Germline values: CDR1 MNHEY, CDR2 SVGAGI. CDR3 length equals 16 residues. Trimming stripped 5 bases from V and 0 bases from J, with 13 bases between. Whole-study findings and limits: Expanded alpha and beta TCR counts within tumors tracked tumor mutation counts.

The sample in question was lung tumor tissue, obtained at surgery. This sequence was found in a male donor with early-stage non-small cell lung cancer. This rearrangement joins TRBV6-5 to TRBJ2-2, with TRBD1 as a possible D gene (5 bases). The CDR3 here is CASSRRQIANTGELFF. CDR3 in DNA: TGTGCCAGCAGTCGCCGACAGATCGCGAACACCGGGGAGCTGTTTTTT.